This paragraph reports one TCR beta chain. Distinct nucleotide sequences in the sample also encode this CDR3. Authors' processing steps: Amplified reference gene primers provided the basis for estimating nucleated cell counts. Here immunoSEQ multiplex PCR was the method, and the copy in TCRdb shows in-frame clones only, minus some. V and J calls and clone size come straight from that table; D and trimming were deduced from the DNA. The table lists approximately 300,000 clones, around 89% of them singletons. The record originates from a study of blood T cell repertoires in COVID-19. This CDR3 is 12 amino acids long. CDR1 is KGHDR and CDR2 is SFDVKD in the germline V gene. V dropped 5 bases and J dropped 1 base, with 4 bases sitting between them.

This clonotype originated in a woman aged 40 to 50 with acute or convalescent COVID-19. The chain employs TRBV24-1 and TRBJ1-1; D not resolved. Sequencing was performed on peripheral blood. This chain's CDR3 is CATSAGNTEAFF. The CDR3 DNA is TGTGCCACCAGTGCAGGGAACACTGAAGCTTTCTTT.